This TCR beta chain derives from a study of shared clonotypes between healthy human individuals. Study-level information: In total, the donors were two women and three men aged 18 to 49.

This clone appeared once. Between the trimmed V and J ends, which lost 1 base and 7 bases, there was a span of 5 bases. The CDR3 runs 11 residues. Germline-derived CDR1 and CDR2 are GTSNPN and SVGIG (reference sequence). PCR replicates performed on unsorted PBMC used roughly 300 ng DNA, some 30,000 T cell genomes. The data were produced by immunoSEQ multiplex PCR, yet TCRdb's version contains in-frame clones alone and is incomplete. In the table there are about 460,000 clones, about 74% of which are singletons. The chain recombines TRBV30 with TRBJ1-3; D unclear. This TCR derives from a woman in her thirties or forties in good health. Some clones in this sample may be carry-over from other donors' samples. The specimen was PBMCs. CDR3 protein: CAWSAQNTIYF. Here the CDR3 DNA reads TGTGCCTGGAGTGCCCAGAACACCATATATTTT.